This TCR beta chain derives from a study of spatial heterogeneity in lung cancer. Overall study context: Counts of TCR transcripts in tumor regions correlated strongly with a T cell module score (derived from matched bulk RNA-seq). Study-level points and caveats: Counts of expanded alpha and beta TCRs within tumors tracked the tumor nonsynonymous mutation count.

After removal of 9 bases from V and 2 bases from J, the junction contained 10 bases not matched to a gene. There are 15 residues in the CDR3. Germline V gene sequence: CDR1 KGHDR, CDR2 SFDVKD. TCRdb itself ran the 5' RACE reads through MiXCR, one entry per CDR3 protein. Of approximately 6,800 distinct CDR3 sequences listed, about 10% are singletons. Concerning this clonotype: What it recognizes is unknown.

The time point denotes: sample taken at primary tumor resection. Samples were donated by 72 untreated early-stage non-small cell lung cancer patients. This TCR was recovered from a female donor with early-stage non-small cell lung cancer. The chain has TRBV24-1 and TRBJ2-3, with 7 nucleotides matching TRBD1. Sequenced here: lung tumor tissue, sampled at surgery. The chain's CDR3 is CATSPDRANTDTQYF. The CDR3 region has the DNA TGTGCCACCTCCCCTGACAGGGCCAACACAGATACGCAGTATTTT.